This TCR beta chain originates from a study of blood T cell repertoires in COVID-19. Study as a whole: Samples taken during acute and convalescent COVID-19 were collected in the United States, Italy and Spain.

CDR3 length equals 14 residues. Germline values: CDR1 SGHKS, CDR2 YYEKEE (reference sequence). V shed 1 base and J 6 bases; nucleotides not matched to a gene: 4. Data came from immunoSEQ multiplex PCR; TCRdb stores just in-frame clones and leaves some out. The sample contains roughly 14,000 clones, more than 75% of which appear only once. The sample comprised peripheral blood. This rearrangement joins TRBV5-5 to TRBJ2-7, with 10 bases lining up with TRBD2. This sequence was found in an elderly man with active or convalescent COVID-19. This chain's CDR3 is CASSLFSSGGEQYF. CDR3 coding DNA: TGTGCCAGCAGCTTGTTTTCTAGCGGGGGCGAGCAGTACTTC. Full variable domain (remainder filled in from reference TRBV5-5 and TRBJ2-7): DAGVTQSPTHLIKTRGQQVTLRCSPISGHKSVSWYQQVLGQGPQFIFQYYEKEERGRGNFPDRFSARQFPNYSSELNVNALLLGDSALYLCASSLFSSGGEQYFGPGTRLTVT.